This T cell receptor beta chain was captured by sequencing in a study of tumor-infiltrating lymphocytes in primary liver carcinoma. Study-wide context: There were tumors of stage T1-T3 N0M0, each 4.2 to 10 cm across. Each sample had roughly 3.5 to 8 million productive TCRbeta reads regardless of tissue type. General study findings and limits: Tumor region pairs shared more overlap than did tumor-adjacent and tumor-blood pairs.

A constant-region primer primed TCR beta cDNA synthesis from 400 to 600 ng of total RNA. A slightly modified ARM-PCR protocol with three nested multiplex PCR rounds produced these TCR beta libraries. With TRBV1-TRBV30 forward primers and a C-beta reverse primer, the first two PCR rounds were run for roughly 10 cycles each. TCRdb fed the multiplex PCR reads into MiXCR, producing one record per CDR3 protein. The table shows some 190,000 distinct CDR3 sequences, with over 45% occurring only once. CDR1 is SGHNT and CDR2 is YENEEA in the germline V gene. This CDR3 has 15 amino acids. The authors took blood RNA from unsorted whole blood and also extracted germline DNA. Prior to surgery, approximately 4 milliliters of peripheral blood were drawn. Of note for this clonotype: Its antigen is unidentified. This may arise from a read error, as a much more abundant clone is one base away.

The chain is built from TRBV11-3 and TRBJ2-1; 8 bases are a match to TRBD1. Material: peripheral blood. The TCR originated in a man aged 35 to 55 with primary liver carcinoma and hepatitis B virus infection. CDR3 nucleotide sequence: TGTGCCAGCAGCCCGACAGGGGCGGGCTACGATGAGCAGTTCTTC. This translates into CASSPTGAGYDEQFF.